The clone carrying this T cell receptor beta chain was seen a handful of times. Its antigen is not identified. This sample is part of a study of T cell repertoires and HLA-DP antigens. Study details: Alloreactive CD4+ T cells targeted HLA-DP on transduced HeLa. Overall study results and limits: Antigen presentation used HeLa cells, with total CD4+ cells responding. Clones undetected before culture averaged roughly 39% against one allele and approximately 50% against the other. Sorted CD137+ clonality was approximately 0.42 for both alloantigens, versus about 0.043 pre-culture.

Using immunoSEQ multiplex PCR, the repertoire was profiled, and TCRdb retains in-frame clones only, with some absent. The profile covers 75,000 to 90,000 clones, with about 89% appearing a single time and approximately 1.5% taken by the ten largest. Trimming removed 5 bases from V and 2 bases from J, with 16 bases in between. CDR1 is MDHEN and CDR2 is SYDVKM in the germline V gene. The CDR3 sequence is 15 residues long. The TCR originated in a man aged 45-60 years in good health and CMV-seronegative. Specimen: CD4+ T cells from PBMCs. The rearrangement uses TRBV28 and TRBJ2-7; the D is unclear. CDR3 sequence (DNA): TGTGCCAGCAGTCCCGGGCGCGGCCCCCCCTACGAGCAGTACTTC. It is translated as CASSPGRGPPYEQYF.